The sequence of this T cell receptor (beta chain) was determined in a study of blood T cell repertoires in COVID-19. Study-wide context: PBMCs, B-cell-depleted T cells, or T cells were the source of the cDNA or gDNA that made up the material.

Under the authors' procedure: Amplifying reference gene primers gave estimates of nucleated cell counts. The table came from immunoSEQ multiplex PCR; TCRdb's copy has only in-frame clones and leaves some out. V and J calls and clone size follow that table, whereas D and trimming were derived from the DNA. The profile shows 72,000 or so clones, 80% to 90% of them singletons. V lost 7 bases to trimming and J lost 5 bases, with 17 bases between them. This CDR3 spans 14 amino acids. Germline lookup yields CDR1 SNHLY and CDR2 FYNNEI. Specimen: peripheral blood. The receptor was derived from a man between 45 and 60 years old with active COVID-19. This chain links TRBV2 with TRBJ1-1; maybe TRBD1 (6 bases). The CDR3 nucleotides read TGTGCCAGCACCCGGACAGACTCCAGGACTGAAGCTTTCTTT. Protein sequence: CASTRTDSRTEAFF.